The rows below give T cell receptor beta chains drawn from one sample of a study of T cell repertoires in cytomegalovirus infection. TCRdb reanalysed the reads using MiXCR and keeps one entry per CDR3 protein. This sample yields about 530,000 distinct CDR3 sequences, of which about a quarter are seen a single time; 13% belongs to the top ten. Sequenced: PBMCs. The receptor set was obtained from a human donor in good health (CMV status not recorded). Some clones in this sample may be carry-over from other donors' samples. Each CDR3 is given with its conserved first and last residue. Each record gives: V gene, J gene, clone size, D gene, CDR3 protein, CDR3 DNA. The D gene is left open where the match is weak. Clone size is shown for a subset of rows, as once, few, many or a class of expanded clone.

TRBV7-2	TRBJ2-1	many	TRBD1	CASSFLTGEDNEQFF	TGTGCCAGCAGCTTCTTGACAGGGGAGGACAATGAGCAGTTCTTC
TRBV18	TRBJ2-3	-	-	CASSRAAGSTDTQYF	TGTGCCAGCTCCCGCGCGGCGGGAAGCACAGATACGCAGTATTTT
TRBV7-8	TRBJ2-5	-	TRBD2	CASSPTGLAQETQYF	TGTGCCAGCAGCCCCACCGGACTAGCTCAAGAGACCCAGTACTTC
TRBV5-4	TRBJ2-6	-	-	CASSSVGGGGANVLTF	TGTGCCAGCAGCTCGGTCGGGGGCGGTGGGGCCAACGTCCTGACTTTC
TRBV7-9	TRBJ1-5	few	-	CASSYSGVGGVQPQHF	TGTGCCAGCAGCTACTCAGGGGTCGGGGGAGTTCAGCCCCAGCATTTT
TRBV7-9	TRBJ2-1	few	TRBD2	CASSSTSGSVF	TGTGCCAGCAGCTCGACTAGCGGGAGCGTCTTC
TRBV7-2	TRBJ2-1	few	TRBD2	CASSSSLAGDHNEQFF	TGTGCCAGCAGCTCCAGCCTAGCGGGCGACCACAATGAGCAGTTCTTC
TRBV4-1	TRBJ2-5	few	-	CASSQVVVETQYF	TGCGCCAGCAGCCAAGTGGTGGTAGAGACCCAGTACTTC
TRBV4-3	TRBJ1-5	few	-	CASSQERTYNQPQHF	TGCGCCAGCAGCCAAGAGAGGACATACAATCAGCCCCAGCATTTT
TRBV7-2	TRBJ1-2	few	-	CASSSTGPKYGYTF	TGTGCCAGCAGCTCTACGGGCCCGAAGTATGGCTACACCTTC
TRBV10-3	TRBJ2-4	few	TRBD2	CAISGVAGELNF	TGTGCCATCAGTGGTGTAGCGGGAGAGCTTAACTTC
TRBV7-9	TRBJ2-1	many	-	CASSAGLDNEQFF	TGTGCCAGCAGCGCCGGACTCGACAATGAGCAGTTCTTC
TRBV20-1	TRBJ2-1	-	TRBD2	CSASGTRKIYEQFF	TGCAGTGCTAGCGGGACTAGAAAAATCTATGAGCAGTTCTTC
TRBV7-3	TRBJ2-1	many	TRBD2	CASSLGGGVGHEQFF	TGTGCCAGCAGCTTAGGTGGGGGGGTGGGTCATGAGCAGTTCTTC
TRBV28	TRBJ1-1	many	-	CASSLAELQRTNTEAFF	TGTGCCAGCAGTTTAGCCGAATTACAGAGGACGAACACTGAAGCTTTCTTT
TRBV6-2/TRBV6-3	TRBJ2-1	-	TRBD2	CASNPLSGRSYEQFF	TGTGCCAGCAATCCGCTTAGCGGGAGGTCCTATGAGCAGTTCTTC
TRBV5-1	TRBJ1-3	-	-	CASSLVFSSGNTIYF	TGCGCCAGCAGCTTGGTATTCAGCTCTGGAAACACCATATATTTT
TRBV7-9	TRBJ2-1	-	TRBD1	CASSPLQGQGLNEQFF	TGTGCCAGCAGCCCACTTCAGGGACAGGGTTTGAATGAGCAGTTCTTC
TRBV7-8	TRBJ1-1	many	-	CASSLALSGVTEAFF	TGTGCCAGCAGCTTAGCATTGTCTGGAGTCACTGAAGCTTTCTTT
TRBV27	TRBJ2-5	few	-	CASSPPTWGRKEAGTQYF	TGTGCCAGCAGCCCGCCCACTTGGGGCAGGAAAGAAGCGGGGACCCAGTACTTC
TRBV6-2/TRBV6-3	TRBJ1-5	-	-	CASSEQNSNQPQHF	TGTGCCAGCAGCGAACAGAATAGCAATCAGCCCCAGCATTTT
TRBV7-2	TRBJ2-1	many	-	CASSPGLISYNEQFF	TGTGCCAGCAGCCCGGGACTTATCTCCTACAATGAGCAGTTCTTC
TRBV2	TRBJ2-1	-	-	CASRAKNEQFF	TGTGCCAGCAGGGCTAAGAATGAGCAGTTCTTC
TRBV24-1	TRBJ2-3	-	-	CATSDPRTDTQYF	TGTGCCACCAGTGACCCCCGCACAGATACGCAGTATTTT
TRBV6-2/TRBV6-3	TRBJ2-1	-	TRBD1	CASSYSPDRGERFF	TGTGCCAGCAGTTACTCACCGGACAGGGGAGAGAGATTCTTC
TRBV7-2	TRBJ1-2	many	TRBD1	CASSYGRGLHYGYTF	TGTGCCAGCAGCTACGGCAGGGGGCTTCACTATGGCTACACCTTC
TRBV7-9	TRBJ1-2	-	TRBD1	CASSFTGGGYTF	TGTGCCAGCAGTTTTACAGGGGGTGGCTACACCTTC
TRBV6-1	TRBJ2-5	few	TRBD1	CASSEAQGQYQETQYF	TGTGCCAGCAGTGAAGCGCAGGGACAGTATCAAGAGACCCAGTACTTC
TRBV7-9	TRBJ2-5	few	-	CASSSQGSETQYF	TGTGCCAGCAGCTCTCAGGGTTCAGAGACCCAGTACTTC
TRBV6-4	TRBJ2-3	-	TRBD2	CASSDLAGSTQYF	TGTGCCAGCAGTGATCTAGCGGGAAGCACGCAGTATTTT
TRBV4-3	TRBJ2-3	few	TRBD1	CASSQGQGPDTQYF	TGCGCCAGCAGCCAAGGACAGGGGCCAGATACGCAGTATTTT
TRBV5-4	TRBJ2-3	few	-	CASSLDRLSTDTQYF	TGTGCCAGCAGCTTGGATCGACTTAGCACAGATACGCAGTATTTT
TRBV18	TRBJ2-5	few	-	CASSPLRGFQETQYF	TGTGCCAGCTCACCATTGAGGGGCTTCCAAGAGACCCAGTACTTC
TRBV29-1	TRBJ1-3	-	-	CSVGQASSGNTIYF	TGCAGCGTTGGTCAGGCGAGCTCTGGAAACACCATATATTTT
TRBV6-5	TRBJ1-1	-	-	CASSYWGGRRDTEAFF	TGTGCCAGCAGTTACTGGGGGGGCCGTCGTGACACTGAAGCTTTCTTT
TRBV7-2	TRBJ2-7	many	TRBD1	CASSLDRGAWEQYF	TGTGCCAGCAGCTTAGACAGGGGCGCTTGGGAGCAGTACTTC
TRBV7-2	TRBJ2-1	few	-	CASSLEAGFNNEQFF	TGTGCCAGCAGCTTAGAGGCGGGATTTAACAATGAGCAGTTCTTC
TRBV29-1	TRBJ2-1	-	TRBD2	CSVEGTSGRNNEQFF	TGCAGCGTTGAAGGGACTAGCGGGAGAAACAATGAGCAGTTCTTC
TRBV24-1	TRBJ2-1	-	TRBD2	CATSDVTGTSGAYNEQFF	TGTGCCACCAGTGATGTGACCGGGACTAGCGGAGCCTACAATGAGCAGTTCTTC
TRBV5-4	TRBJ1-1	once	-	CASSPGTRSYTEAFF	TGTGCCAGCAGCCCAGGGACACGATCTTACACTGAAGCTTTCTTT
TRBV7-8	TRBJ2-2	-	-	CSGGNTGELFF	TGTTCGGGCGGAAACACCGGGGAGCTGTTTTTT
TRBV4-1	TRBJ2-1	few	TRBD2	CASSQVSSSGYNEQFF	TGCGCCAGCAGCCAAGTTTCGTCTAGCGGTTACAATGAGCAGTTCTTC
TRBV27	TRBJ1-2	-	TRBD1	CASSPRTGRNYVYTF	TGTGCCAGCAGTCCTAGGACAGGGCGGAACTATGTCTACACCTTC